Listed here is a single T cell receptor beta chain. This clone has just one count. This receptor's antigen is unknown. Within one base of it there is no much larger clone, and no base qualities were kept. Robust positive staining for Merkel cell polyomavirus Large T antigen was observed by immunohistochemistry in the tumors of all patients. Approximately eleven Merkel cell carcinoma patients with robust KLL-tetramer+ populations, above 0.04% of CD8+ T cells, in blood and/or cultured TIL were included. Every patient was Caucasian, and patient ages had a median of roughly 65 years and ranged from roughly 50 to 77 years. Lymph node tumors were analyzed for patients with unknown primaries who presented with nodal disease, or when insufficient primary tissue was available. Reading from cysteine to phenylalanine, the CDR3 counts 15 amino acids. Only the CDR3 region is kept as DNA, spanning 45 bases read in frame from base 1. Compared with germline, V lacks 6 bases and J lacks 0 bases; bases without a gene match: 7. CDR1 and CDR2 (SGHVS, FQNEAQ) derive from the germline V gene.

The data belong to a study of tumor-infiltrating T cells and Merkel cell polyomavirus (dated by TCRdb to 2016 to 2017). Study-wide context: In Merkel cell carcinoma patients, the study examined CD8+ T cells specific for the Merkel cell polyomavirus KLL epitope. Across the study, one tumor sample was a frozen nodal tumor digest and one was a flash-frozen core biopsy of a metastasis. The therapies patients received were varied and non-standardized, including chemotherapy, radiation and immunotherapies. Most of the whole-tumor samples were approximately 25-micron curls sectioned from formalin-fixed, paraffin-embedded tissue blocks. Patients came in at different disease stages and had a median follow-up of around 2.5 years, ranging from roughly 1.1 to 6.0 years. TRB sequencing was performed on KLL-tetramer-sorted cells from blood or tumor-infiltrating lymphocytes in 14 to 15 samples, as well as on about a dozen matched whole-tumor samples. Overall study outcomes, separate from this receptor: Because the study covered only a single viral epitope, T cells targeting other Merkel cell polyomavirus epitopes were not captured. A higher fraction of KLL-specific T cells within tumors (about 1.8-18% versus roughly 0-0.14%) was associated with significantly better MCC-specific survival. A significant MCC-specific survival advantage (P = 0.0051) was associated with a greater number of unique KLL-specific clonotypes in tumors (5-108 vs 0-3). KLL-specific TRB repertoires were diverse and largely private, with only one public clonotype among some 400 unique sequences, shared by two patients. The small sample size of the study (n of about 13 patients) is recognized as a limitation.

Library creation used the immunoSEQ multiplex PCR assay. Genomic DNA extraction, TRB sequencing and normalization were carried out by Adaptive Biotechnologies (Seattle, WA). In the original analysis: To compute clonality, the Shannon entropy of productive TRB sequences was normalized by log2 of unique productive sequences and then subtracted from one. KLL-specific clonotypes in tumors were identified by matching TCRbeta CDR3 amino acid sequences to those from the tetramer-sorted sample of each patient. This is the immuneACCESS table as TCRdb keeps it, with only in-frame sequences that have V and J called. A part of the clones is gone; compared with another copy, unresolved V genes explain less than half, and the rest is unexplained. The V and J calls and clone size come from that table; D and trimming were worked out from the DNA. The sample table holds more than 20,000 clones, of which 70% to 90% were seen once. The top ten clonotypes cover more than 2.5% of the sample.

Sequencing used lymph node tissue. This TCR came from a man aged 50 to 60 with Merkel cell carcinoma. The rearrangement combines TRBV7-8 with TRBJ2-7; 8 middle bases align to TRBD2. The CDR3 region has the sequence CASSPTSGLSYEQYF. The nucleotide sequence is TGTGCCAGCAGTCCCACTAGCGGCCTCTCCTACGAGCAGTACTTC.